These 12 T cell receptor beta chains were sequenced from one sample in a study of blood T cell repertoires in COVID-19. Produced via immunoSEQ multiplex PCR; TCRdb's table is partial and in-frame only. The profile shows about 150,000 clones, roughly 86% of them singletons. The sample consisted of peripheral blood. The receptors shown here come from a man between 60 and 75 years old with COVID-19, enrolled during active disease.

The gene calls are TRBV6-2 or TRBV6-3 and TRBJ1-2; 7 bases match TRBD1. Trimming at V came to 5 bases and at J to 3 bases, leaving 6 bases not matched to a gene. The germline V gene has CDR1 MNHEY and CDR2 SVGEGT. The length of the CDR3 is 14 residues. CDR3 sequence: CASSRLDRDYGYTF. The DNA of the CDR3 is TGTGCCAGCAGTCGACTAGACAGGGACTATGGCTACACCTTC.

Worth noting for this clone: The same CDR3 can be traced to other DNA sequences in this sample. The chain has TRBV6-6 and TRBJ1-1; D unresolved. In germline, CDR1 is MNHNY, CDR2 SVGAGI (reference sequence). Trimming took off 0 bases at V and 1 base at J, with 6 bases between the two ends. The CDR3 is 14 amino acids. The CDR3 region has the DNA TGTGCCAGCAGTTACTCTGAGGGGAACACTGAAGCTTTCTTT. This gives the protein CASSYSEGNTEAFF.

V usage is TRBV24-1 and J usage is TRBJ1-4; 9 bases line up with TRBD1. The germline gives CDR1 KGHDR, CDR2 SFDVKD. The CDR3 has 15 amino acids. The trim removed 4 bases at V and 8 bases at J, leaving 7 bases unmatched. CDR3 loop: CATSEGGTGNEKLFF. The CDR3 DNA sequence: TGTGCCACCAGTGAAGGCGGGACAGGGAACGAAAAACTGTTTTTT.

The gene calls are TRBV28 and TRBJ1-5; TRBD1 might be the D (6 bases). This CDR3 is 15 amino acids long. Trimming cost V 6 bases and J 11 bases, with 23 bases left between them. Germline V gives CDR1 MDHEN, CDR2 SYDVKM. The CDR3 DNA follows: TGTGCCAGCAGGCCTTCGGGGGGGGCTATTAGGGCCCAGCATTTT. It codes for CASRPSGGAIRAQHF.

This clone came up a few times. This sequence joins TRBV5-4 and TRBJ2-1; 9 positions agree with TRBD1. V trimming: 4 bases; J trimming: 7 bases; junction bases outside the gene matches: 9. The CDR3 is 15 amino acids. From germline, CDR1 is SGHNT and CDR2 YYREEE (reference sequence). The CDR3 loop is CASSTRDRVVNEQFF. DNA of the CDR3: TGTGCCAGCAGCACCCGGGACAGGGTTGTAAATGAGCAGTTCTTC.

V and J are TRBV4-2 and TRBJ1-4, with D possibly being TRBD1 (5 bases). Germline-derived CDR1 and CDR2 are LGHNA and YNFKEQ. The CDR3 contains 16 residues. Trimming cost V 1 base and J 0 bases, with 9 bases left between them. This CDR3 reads CASSQASTATNEKLFF. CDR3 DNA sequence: TGTGCCAGCAGCCAAGCATCGACAGCAACTAATGAAAAACTGTTTTTT.

The CDR3 region has the DNA TGTGCCAGCAATGGGGACAGGGTAGGCGAAGAGACCCAGTACTTC. Translation: CASNGDRVGEETQYF. The rearrangement joins TRBV3-1 (or the pseudogene TRBV3-2) to TRBJ2-5; 9 nucleotides agree with TRBD1. V lost 7 bases, J lost 3 bases, and 9 bases stayed unmatched. This CDR3 region has 15 residues. CDR1 is LGHDT and CDR2 is YNNKEL in the germline V gene (reference sequence).

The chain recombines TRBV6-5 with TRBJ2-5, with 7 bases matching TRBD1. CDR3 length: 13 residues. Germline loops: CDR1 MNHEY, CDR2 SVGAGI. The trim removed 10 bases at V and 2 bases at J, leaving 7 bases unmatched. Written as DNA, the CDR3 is TGTGCCATCTCCAGGGGACAGCAAGAGACCCAGTACTTC. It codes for CAISRGQQETQYF.

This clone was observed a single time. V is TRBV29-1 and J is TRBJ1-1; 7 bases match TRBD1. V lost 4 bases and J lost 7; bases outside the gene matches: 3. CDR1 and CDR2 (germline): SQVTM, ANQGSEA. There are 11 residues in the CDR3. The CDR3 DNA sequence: TGCAGCGTTGGAGGGGGCCGTGAAGCTTTCTTT. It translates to CSVGGGREAFF.

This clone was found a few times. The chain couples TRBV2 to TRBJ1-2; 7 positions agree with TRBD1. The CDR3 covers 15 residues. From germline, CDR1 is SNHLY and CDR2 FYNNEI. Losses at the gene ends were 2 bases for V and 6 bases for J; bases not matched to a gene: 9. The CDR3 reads CASSELPGGTDGYTF. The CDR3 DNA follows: TGTGCCAGCAGTGAACTCCCAGGGGGAACGGATGGCTACACCTTC.

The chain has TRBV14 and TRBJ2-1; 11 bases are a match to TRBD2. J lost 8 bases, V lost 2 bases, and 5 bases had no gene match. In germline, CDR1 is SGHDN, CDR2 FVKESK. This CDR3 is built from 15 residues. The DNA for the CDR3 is TGTGCCAGCAGCCAAACTAGCGGGAGATTGGATGAGCAGTTCTTC. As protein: CASSQTSGRLDEQFF.

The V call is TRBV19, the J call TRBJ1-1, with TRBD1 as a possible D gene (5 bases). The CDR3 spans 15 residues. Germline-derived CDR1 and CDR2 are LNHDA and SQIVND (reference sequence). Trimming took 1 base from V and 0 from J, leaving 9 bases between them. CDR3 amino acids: CASSIVNRLNTEAFF. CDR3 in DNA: TGTGCCAGTAGTATAGTTAACAGGTTGAACACTGAAGCTTTCTTT.